This entry lists 23 T cell receptor beta chains sequenced from one sample in a study of shared clonotypes between healthy human individuals. Only in-frame clones appear in the TCRdb table, and some are missing; sequencing was by immunoSEQ multiplex PCR. The table lists 2 million to 2.5 million clones, under 95% of them singletons, with 0.3% to 0.45% in the top ten. The sequenced sample consisted of naive CD4+ T cells from PBMCs. Sample subset: CD45RA+ positively selected. The source is a young man in good health. Some clones in this sample may be carry-over from other donors' samples.

This chain links TRBV5-1 with TRBJ2-3; D gene ambiguous. V lost 1 base to trimming and J lost 0 bases, with 12 bases between them. CDR3 length equals 16 residues. The germline V gene has CDR1 SGHRS and CDR2 YFSETQ. The DNA for the CDR3 is TGCGCCAGCAGCTTGCGAGATCCCGCTAGCACAGATACGCAGTATTTT. Its translation is CASSLRDPASTDTQYF.

CDR3: CASRSWYNEQFF. As DNA, the CDR3 is TGTGCCAGCAGGAGTTGGTACAATGAGCAGTTCTTC. This rearrangement joins TRBV28 to TRBJ2-1; D is unresolved. Germline loops: CDR1 MDHEN, CDR2 SYDVKM. Deletions cut 6 bases from V and 4 bases from J, with 7 bases between. The CDR3 has 12 residues.

The gene calls are TRBV4-3 and TRBJ2-3; D not resolved. V lost 3 bases to trimming and J lost 1 base, with 14 bases between them. This CDR3 spans 16 amino acids. Germline CDR1 and CDR2: LGHNA and YSLEER. The CDR3 region is CASSQGRYLGTDTQYF. The CDR3 DNA sequence: TGCGCCAGCAGCCAGGGTCGATACCTCGGCACAGATACGCAGTATTTT.

The V call is TRBV6-1, the J call TRBJ2-3, with TRBD1 matching 8 bases. V gave up 7 bases and J gave up 4 bases; unmatched junction bases: 10. The CDR3 is made up of 15 amino acids. CDR1 is MNHNS, CDR2 SASEGT, per germline. The CDR3 sequence: CASTQGAGTPDTQYF. The CDR3 DNA follows: TGTGCCAGCACCCAGGGGGCAGGGACCCCAGATACGCAGTATTTT.

Only a few counts were recorded for this clone. Different DNA sequences within this sample yield the same CDR3. The CDR3 reads CASSLGAGTEAFF. CDR3 DNA: TGTGCCAGCAGCTTGGGGGCCGGGACTGAAGCTTTCTTT. The rearrangement joins TRBV7-9 to TRBJ1-1, with D possibly being TRBD1 (6 bases). The germline CDR1 and CDR2 sequences are SEHNR and FQNEAQ (reference sequence). V was cut by 3 bases and J by 5 bases, with 10 bases left in between. This CDR3 region has 13 residues.

The chain links TRBV10-1 to TRBJ2-3; TRBD2 matches 11 bases. The germline V gene has CDR1 WNHNN and CDR2 SYGVQD (reference sequence). After removal of 5 bases from V and 6 bases from J, the junction contained 13 bases not matched to a gene. The CDR3 has 17 residues. Written as DNA, the CDR3 is TGCGCCAGCAGTCAAGATATAGCGGGAGGGCTCCAGGATACGCAGTATTTT. Translated, it gives CASSQDIAGGLQDTQYF.

This clone has a single count. The V call is TRBV2, the J call TRBJ1-5, with 10 bases lining up with TRBD1. V shed 6 bases and J 4 bases; nucleotides not matched to a gene: 9. CDR1 is SNHLY and CDR2 is FYNNEI in the germline V gene. The CDR3 is 16 residues long. The CDR3 loop is CASSAGTGVRNQPQHF. CDR3 coding DNA: TGTGCCAGCAGCGCCGGGACAGGGGTTCGTAATCAGCCCCAGCATTTT.

This rearrangement joins TRBV6-5 to TRBJ1-2; D is perhaps TRBD1 (5 bases). Trimming shortened V by 6 bases and J by 9 bases, and 14 bases separated the two germline ends. CDR3 size: 12 residues. The germline V gene encodes CDR1 MNHEY and CDR2 SVGAGI. CDR3 protein: CASRPQGERYTF. CDR3 coding DNA: TGTGCCAGCAGACCCCAAGGGGAGCGCTACACCTTC.

The V gene is TRBV5-5, the J gene TRBJ1-5; no clear D. The V end was cut by 4 bases, the J end by 7 bases, with 12 bases between. The CDR3 has 13 amino acids. Germline assignment: CDR1 SGHKS and CDR2 YYEKEE (reference sequence). CDR3 sequence (DNA): TGTGCCAGCAGCACTGGTCCCATCCAGCCCCAGCATTTT. Its translation: CASSTGPIQPQHF. The full variable domain, completed using reference TRBV5-5 and TRBJ1-5, is DAGVTQSPTHLIKTRGQQVTLRCSPISGHKSVSWYQQVLGQGPQFIFQYYEKEERGRGNFPDRFSARQFPNYSSELNVNALLLGDSALYLCASSTGPIQPQHFGDGTRLSIL.

In this sample, this clone turned up once. The chain links TRBV19 to TRBJ2-1; a weak D match, TRBD2 (6 bases). Trimming took 5 bases from V and 3 from J, leaving 17 bases between them. Germline lookup yields CDR1 LNHDA and CDR2 SQIVND (reference sequence). This CDR3 spans 16 amino acids. The CDR3 sequence: CASSRRAGNVYNEQFF. CDR3 DNA sequence: TGTGCCAGTAGTCGTCGGGCGGGAAATGTCTACAATGAGCAGTTCTTC.

J is TRBJ1-5 and V is TRBV6-1; unclear D gene. Trimming took off 7 bases at V and 1 base at J, with 11 bases between the two ends. This CDR3 region has 14 residues. In germline, CDR1 is MNHNS, CDR2 SASEGT. The CDR3 region has the DNA TGTGCCAGCAAAAGGGAGCCCAGCAATCAGCCCCAGCATTTT. This sequence encodes CASKREPSNQPQHF.

Comments on this clone: This same CDR3 is encoded by further DNA sequences in the sample. V and J are TRBV9 and TRBJ2-5; 7 nucleotides match TRBD1. The germline CDR1 and CDR2 sequences are SGDLS and YYNGEE. The J segment lost 1 base and the V segment lost 2 bases, leaving 2 bases of the junction unmatched. The CDR3 is made up of 14 amino acids. The CDR3 spells CASSVGTAQETQYF. CDR3 coding DNA: TGTGCCAGCAGCGTCGGGACAGCCCAAGAGACCCAGTACTTC.

The J gene is TRBJ2-7, the V gene TRBV28; unclear D gene. V was pared by 5 bases and J by 4 bases, with 12 bases between. The CDR3 totals 13 residues. Germline V gene sequence: CDR1 MDHEN, CDR2 SYDVKM. CDR3 region: CASSRPDGYEQYF. CDR3 in DNA: TGTGCCAGCAGTCGACCGGACGGATACGAGCAGTACTTC.

V gene TRBV5-1 combines with J gene TRBJ2-1; 9 bases line up with TRBD2. Germline CDR1 reads SGHRS; CDR2 reads YFSETQ. V gave up 3 bases and J gave up 4 bases; unmatched junction bases: 2. The CDR3 spans 14 residues. CDR3 residues: CASSWTSAYNEQFF. The CDR3 DNA follows: TGCGCCAGCAGCTGGACTAGCGCGTACAATGAGCAGTTCTTC.

This clone is a singleton in its sample. The V gene is TRBV29-1, the J gene TRBJ1-3, with TRBD1 as a possible D gene (5 bases). V lost 7 bases, J lost 0 bases, and 13 bases lay in between. Germline loops: CDR1 SQVTM, CDR2 ANQGSEA. The CDR3 is made up of 14 amino acids. Here the CDR3 DNA reads TGCAGCGCTATTTCAGGGTTCTCTGGAAACACCATATATTTT. Encoded protein: CSAISGFSGNTIYF.

The genes are TRBV28 and TRBJ2-3; weak D call: TRBD2 (6 bases). V was clipped by 5 bases and J by 4 bases, with 16 bases between them. This CDR3 comprises 15 residues. Per germline, CDR1 MDHEN and CDR2 SYDVKM. CDR3 sequence: CASSPSGGGPDTQYF. The CDR3 nucleotides are TGTGCCAGCAGTCCCAGCGGAGGAGGGCCAGATACGCAGTATTTT.

V is TRBV28 and J is TRBJ2-7; perhaps TRBD1 as D (6 bases). The CDR3 is made up of 14 amino acids. Germline values: CDR1 MDHEN, CDR2 SYDVKM. V lost 2 bases to trimming and J lost 3 bases, with 11 bases between them. The CDR3 loop is CASSLPGQLYEQYF. The CDR3 bases are TGTGCCAGCAGTTTACCCGGACAGCTCTACGAGCAGTACTTC.

This rearrangement joins TRBV7-9 to TRBJ2-1, with TRBD2 identical over 11 bases. Losses at the gene ends were 4 bases for V and 7 bases for J; bases not matched to a gene: 12. Germline V gene data show CDR1 as SEHNR and CDR2 as FQNEAQ (reference sequence). This CDR3 has 17 residues. CDR3 residues: CASSSSIGLAGGNEQFF. CDR3 sequence (DNA): TGTGCCAGCAGCTCGTCAATCGGGCTAGCGGGGGGTAATGAGCAGTTCTTC.

V gene TRBV29-1 combines with J gene TRBJ1-4; D is unclear. V gave up 4 bases and J gave up 11 bases, with 17 bases separating them. CDR1 SQVTM and CDR2 ANQGSEA come from the germline V gene. The CDR3 contains 13 residues. CDR3 amino acids: CSVGRRGSGKLFF. Written as DNA, the CDR3 is TGCAGCGTTGGACGACGCGGGTCGGGGAAACTGTTTTTT.

This rearrangement joins TRBV7-9 to TRBJ2-2; D possibly matches TRBD1 or TRBD2 (5 bases each). There are 15 residues in the CDR3. CDR1 and CDR2 from the germline V gene are SEHNR and FQNEAQ (reference sequence). V was clipped by 6 bases and J by 3 bases, with 14 bases between them. The CDR3 bases are TGTGCCAGCAGGACCGGGACGGACCACACCGGGGAGCTGTTTTTT. Its translation is CASRTGTDHTGELFF.

The chain recombines TRBV5-4 with TRBJ1-4; no firm D call. Germline CDR1 and CDR2: SGHNT and YYREEE (reference sequence). V was trimmed by 4 bases and J by 7 bases, leaving 14 bases between them. The CDR3 contains 14 residues. The CDR3 spells CASSDGLDTEKLFF. CDR3 in DNA: TGTGCCAGCAGCGACGGGCTAGACACTGAAAAACTGTTTTTT.

This chain connects TRBV14 to TRBJ2-5; D is unresolved. Germline CDR1 reads SGHDN; CDR2 reads FVKESK. CDR3 length equals 13 residues. With 11 bases removed from V and 3 bases from J, the gap between germline ends came to 16 bases. CDR3 residues: CAGYPSLKETQYF. DNA of the CDR3: TGTGCCGGGTACCCTTCCCTTAAAGAGACCCAGTACTTC. Variable domain in full (rest from reference TRBV14 and TRBJ2-5): EAGVTQFPSHSVIEKGQTVTLRCDPISGHDNLYWYRRVMGKEIKFLLHFVKESKQDESGMPNNRFLAERTGGTYSTLKVQPAELEDSGVYFCAGYPSLKETQYFGPGTRLLVL.

The chain joins TRBV27 to TRBJ2-2; tentative D call: TRBD1 (6 bases). There are 15 residues in the CDR3. V lost 8 bases and J 5 bases, leaving 18 bases between the germline ends. Germline lookup yields CDR1 MNHEY and CDR2 SMNVEV (reference sequence). CDR3 sequence (DNA): TGTGCCAGCCGACACAGGACAGCAAGGACCGGGGAGCTGTTTTTT. Protein sequence: CASRHRTARTGELFF.